This entry features one TCR beta chain sequence. Its recognized antigen is unknown. No much larger clone exists at a distance of one base, and base qualities are not known. The method behind the library was RACE. This sample was sequenced with a NextSeq 500. Library preparation attached unique molecular identifiers to individual cDNA molecules for quantitative, reproducible TCR counting. Each blood RNA sample was used to sequence both TCR alpha and TCR beta chains. The authors' pipeline ran thus. A median of about 89,000 TCRs per sample was observed, with a range of 23,224 to 690,600. The Decombinator software suite was used to annotate V, J and CDR3 in the TCR reads. Every sample was subsampled to the same number of TCRs (28,000) for the PS versus PT1 abundance plots. Expanded TCRs were defined as absent before sensitization and observed at least eight times at the 2-week time point. In TCRdb, the public reads were trimmed at Q25 with fastp and aligned with MiXCR, with productive beta chains retained. Each CDR3 protein appears once, grouped with its most common genes and DNA. In this record, the V and J calls reflect TCRdb's handling and not the investigators' own analysis. This sample is represented by under 75,000 distinct CDR3 sequences; about 8.5% of them were singletons. The ten largest clones take up approximately 3.5% of the sample.

This specimen comes from a study of human T cells and chemical hapten exposure (dated by TCRdb to the early 2020s). Background on the whole study: For sensitization, 2% DPC in acetone was applied to a roughly 2 cm by roughly 2 cm area of upper inner arm skin. The study tracked peripheral blood TCR repertoire changes in vivo during primary and secondary sensitization to the hapten diphenylcyclopropenone (DPC) in alopecia patients. Weekly therapeutic DPC doses were additionally applied to the scalp of patients throughout the roughly 22-week study period. Patch testing was done on the upper back using Finn chambers containing 0.01% DPC, and results were scored after 6 days according to International Contact Dermatitis Research Group standards. Libraries were pooled for sequencing, and per-sample TCR yields varied mainly because of small differences in library volumes within the pool. The patient cohort, mostly female, included alopecia areata with under or over 50% scalp involvement, alopecia totalis and alopecia universalis. About 30 alopecia patients provided blood for TCR sequencing at one to four time points (pre-sensitization, 2, 6 and 24 weeks). Blood samples were taken from patients before sensitization (week 0) and then at 2, 6 and about 24 weeks after DPC sensitization. What the work shows at the level of the full study, not this receptor alone: The number of TCRs above 1 in 1000 frequency did not change with DPC sensitization; there was no evidence of global repertoire structure alterations. Because every patient had alopecia, a presumed autoimmune disease, the patients' immune response might differ from that of healthy individuals. After repeated subsampling, the strength of the expansion versus patch-test correlation and the threshold at which it became significant changed. Expanded TCRs formed significantly more large CDR3 similarity clusters than pre-sensitization or healthy control sets, consistent with antigen-driven responses. The number of PT1 expanded TCRs positively correlated with patch test score, significant at thresholds 8, 16 and 32 but not 4.

The time point label on this specimen signifies: patch test 2, 6 weeks after DPC sensitization. Interpreted using the paper, the treatment or condition label stands for: therapeutic diphenylcyclopropenone sensitization with weekly scalp DPC. Blood at each patch-test visit was drawn before the patch test was applied. Patients were eligible if aged 18 to 70, diagnosed with alopecia and judged suitable for DPC therapy, and pregnant patients were excluded. Total RNA was isolated from unfractionated whole blood collected in Tempus Blood RNA tubes. V drops 1 base and J drops 7 bases, leaving 8 bases in between. CDR3 length: 13 amino acids, cysteine to phenylalanine. Only the CDR3 DNA stays, 39 bases, in frame from base 1. The germline V gene yields WSHSY for CDR1 and SAAADI for CDR2.

This TCR was recovered from a woman aged 45-60 years with alopecia areata. Some clones in this sample may be carry-over from other donors' samples. The material was whole blood, obtained in connection with sensitization to the hapten diphenylcyclopropenone (DPC). Recombination connected TRBV10-2 to TRBJ1-5; no D gene is confidently identified. DNA sequence: TGCGCCAGCAGTGAGTGGTTGGGGCAGCCCCAGCATTTT. Its product reads: CASSEWLGQPQHF.